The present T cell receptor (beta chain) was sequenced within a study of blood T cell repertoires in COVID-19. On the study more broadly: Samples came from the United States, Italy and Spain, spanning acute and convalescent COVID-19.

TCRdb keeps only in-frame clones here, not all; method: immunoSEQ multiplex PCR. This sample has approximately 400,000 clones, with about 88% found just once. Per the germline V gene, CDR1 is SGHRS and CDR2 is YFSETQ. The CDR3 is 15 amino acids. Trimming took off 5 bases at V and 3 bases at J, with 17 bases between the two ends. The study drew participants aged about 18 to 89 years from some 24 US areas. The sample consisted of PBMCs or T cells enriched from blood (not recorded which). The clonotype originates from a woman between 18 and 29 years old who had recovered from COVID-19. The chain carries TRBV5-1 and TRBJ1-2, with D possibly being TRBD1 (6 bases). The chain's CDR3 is CASRPRQAYDYGYTF. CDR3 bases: TGCGCCAGCAGACCAAGACAGGCTTACGACTATGGCTACACCTTC. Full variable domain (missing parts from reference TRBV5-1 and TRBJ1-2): KAGVTQTPRYLIKTRGQQVTLSCSPISGHRSVSWYQQTPGQGLQFLFEYFSETQRNKGNFPGRFSGRQFSNSRSEMNVSTLELGDSALYLCASRPRQAYDYGYTFGSGTRLTVV.